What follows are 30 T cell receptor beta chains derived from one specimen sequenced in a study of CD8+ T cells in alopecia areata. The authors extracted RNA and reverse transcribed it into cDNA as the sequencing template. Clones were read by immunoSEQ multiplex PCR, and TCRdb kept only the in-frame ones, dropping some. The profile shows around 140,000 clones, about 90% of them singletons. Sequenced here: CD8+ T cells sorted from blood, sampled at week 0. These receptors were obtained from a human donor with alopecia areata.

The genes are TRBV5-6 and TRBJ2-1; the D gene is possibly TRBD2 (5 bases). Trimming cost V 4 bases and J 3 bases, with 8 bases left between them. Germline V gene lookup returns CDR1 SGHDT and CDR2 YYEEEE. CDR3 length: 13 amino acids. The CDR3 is CASSARDYNEQFF. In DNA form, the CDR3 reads TGTGCCAGCAGCGCCCGGGACTACAATGAGCAGTTCTTC.

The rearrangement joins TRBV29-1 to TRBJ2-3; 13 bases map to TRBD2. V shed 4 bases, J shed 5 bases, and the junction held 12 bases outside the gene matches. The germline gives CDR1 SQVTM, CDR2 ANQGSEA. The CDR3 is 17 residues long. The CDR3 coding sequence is TGCAGCGTTGTATCGAACGGACTAGCGGGGGAGATAGATACGCAGTATTTT. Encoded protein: CSVVSNGLAGEIDTQYF.

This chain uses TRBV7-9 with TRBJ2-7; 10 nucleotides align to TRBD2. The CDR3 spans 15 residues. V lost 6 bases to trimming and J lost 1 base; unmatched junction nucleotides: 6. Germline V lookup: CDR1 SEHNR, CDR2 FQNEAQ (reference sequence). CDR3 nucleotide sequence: TGTGCCAGCAGTAAGAGCGGGAGGGATTCCTACGAGCAGTACTTC. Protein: CASSKSGRDSYEQYF.

The CDR3 loop is CSVLFNPGQGLSGANVLTF. In DNA form, the CDR3 reads TGCAGCGTGTTATTTAATCCGGGACAGGGGCTCTCTGGGGCCAACGTCCTGACTTTC. The chain links TRBV29-1 to TRBJ2-6, with TRBD1 identical over 10 bases. Germline V gives CDR1 SQVTM, CDR2 ANQGSEA. The CDR3 has 19 residues. Losses at the gene ends were 6 bases for V and 0 bases for J; bases not matched to a gene: 14.

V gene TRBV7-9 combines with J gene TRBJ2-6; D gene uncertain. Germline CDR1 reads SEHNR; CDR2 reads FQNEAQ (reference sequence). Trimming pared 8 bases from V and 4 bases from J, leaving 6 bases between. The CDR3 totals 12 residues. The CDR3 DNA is TGTGCCAGCGGGCTAGGGGCCAACGTCCTGACTTTC. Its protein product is CASGLGANVLTF. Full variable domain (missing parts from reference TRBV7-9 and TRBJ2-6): DTGVSQNPRHKITKRGQNVTFRCDPISEHNRLYWYRQTLGQGPEFLTYFQNEAQLEKSRLLSDRFSAERPKGSFSTLEIQRTEQGDSAMYLCASGLGANVLTFGAGSRLTVL.

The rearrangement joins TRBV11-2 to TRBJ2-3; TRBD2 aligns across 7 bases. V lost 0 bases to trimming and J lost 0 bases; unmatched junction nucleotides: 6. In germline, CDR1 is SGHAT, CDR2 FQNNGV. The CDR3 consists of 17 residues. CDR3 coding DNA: TGTGCCAGCAGCTTAGATGTTTGGCGGGGGAGCACAGATACGCAGTATTTT. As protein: CASSLDVWRGSTDTQYF.

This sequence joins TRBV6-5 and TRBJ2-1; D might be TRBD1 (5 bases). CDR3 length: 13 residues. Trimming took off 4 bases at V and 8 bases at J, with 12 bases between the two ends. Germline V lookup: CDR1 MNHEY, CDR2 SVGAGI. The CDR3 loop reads CASSFRGFDEQFF. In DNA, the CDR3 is TGTGCCAGCAGTTTTAGGGGATTCGATGAGCAGTTCTTC.

CDR3 amino acids: CAGQNTGELFF. The CDR3 bases are TGTGCCGGACAGAACACCGGGGAGCTGTTTTTT. The V call is TRBV2, the J call TRBJ2-2, with D perhaps TRBD1 (5 bases). The V and J ends lost 11 bases and 1 base respectively, with 5 bases between them. Germline assignment: CDR1 SNHLY and CDR2 FYNNEI. This CDR3 contains 11 residues.

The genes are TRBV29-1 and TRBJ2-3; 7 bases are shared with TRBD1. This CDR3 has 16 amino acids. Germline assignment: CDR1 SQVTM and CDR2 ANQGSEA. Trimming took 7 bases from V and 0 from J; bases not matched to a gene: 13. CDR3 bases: TGCAGCGCCCCAGACGGGGACAGCGTGAGCACAGATACGCAGTATTTT. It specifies CSAPDGDSVSTDTQYF.

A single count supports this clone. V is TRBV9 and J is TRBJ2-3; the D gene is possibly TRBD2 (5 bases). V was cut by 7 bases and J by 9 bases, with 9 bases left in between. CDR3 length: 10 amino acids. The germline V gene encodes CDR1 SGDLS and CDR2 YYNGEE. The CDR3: CASGSITQYF. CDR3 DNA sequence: TGTGCCAGCGGGAGTATCACGCAGTATTTT.

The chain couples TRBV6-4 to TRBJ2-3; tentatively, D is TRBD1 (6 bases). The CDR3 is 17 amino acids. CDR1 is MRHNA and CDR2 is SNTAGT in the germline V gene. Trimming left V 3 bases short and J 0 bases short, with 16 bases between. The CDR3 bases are TGTGCCAGCAGTGAGTTCGGAACAGGGTCTAGCACAGATACGCAGTATTTT. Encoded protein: CASSEFGTGSSTDTQYF.

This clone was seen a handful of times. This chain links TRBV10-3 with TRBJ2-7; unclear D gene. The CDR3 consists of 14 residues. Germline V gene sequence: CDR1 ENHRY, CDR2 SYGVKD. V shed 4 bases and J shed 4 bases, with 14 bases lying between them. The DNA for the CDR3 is TGTGCCATCAGTGTCTGGCTACCCGTGTACGAGCAGTACTTC. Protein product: CAISVWLPVYEQYF.

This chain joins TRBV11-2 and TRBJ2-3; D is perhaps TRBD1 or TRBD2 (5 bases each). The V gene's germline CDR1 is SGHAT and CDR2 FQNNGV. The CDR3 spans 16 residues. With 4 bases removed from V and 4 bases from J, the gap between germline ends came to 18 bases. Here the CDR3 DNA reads TGTGCCAGCAGCTGGGACGAGGACATTTTCCCAGATACGCAGTATTTT. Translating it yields CASSWDEDIFPDTQYF.

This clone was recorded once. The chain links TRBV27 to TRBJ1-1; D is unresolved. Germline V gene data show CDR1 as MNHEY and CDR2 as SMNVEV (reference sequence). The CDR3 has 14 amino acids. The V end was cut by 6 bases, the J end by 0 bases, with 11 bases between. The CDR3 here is CASSQTGVNTEAFF. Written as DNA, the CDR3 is TGTGCCAGCAGCCAAACTGGGGTGAACACTGAAGCTTTCTTT.

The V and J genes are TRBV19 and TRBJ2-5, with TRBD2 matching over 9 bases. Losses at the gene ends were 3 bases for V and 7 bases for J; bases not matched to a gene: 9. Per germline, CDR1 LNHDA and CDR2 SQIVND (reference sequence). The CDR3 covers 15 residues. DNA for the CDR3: TGTGCCAGTAGTATTGAAGCGGGGGGTTCGTGGACCCAGTACTTC. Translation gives CASSIEAGGSWTQYF.

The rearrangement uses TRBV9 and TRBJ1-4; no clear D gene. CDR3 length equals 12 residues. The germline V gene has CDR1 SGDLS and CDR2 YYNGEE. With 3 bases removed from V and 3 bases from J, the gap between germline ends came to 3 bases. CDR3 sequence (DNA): TGTGCCAGCAGCGGTTCTAATGAAAAACTGTTTTTT. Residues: CASSGSNEKLFF.

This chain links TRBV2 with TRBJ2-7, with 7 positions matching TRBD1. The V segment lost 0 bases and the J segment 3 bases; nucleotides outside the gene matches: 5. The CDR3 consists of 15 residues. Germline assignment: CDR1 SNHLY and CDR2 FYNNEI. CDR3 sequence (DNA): TGTGCCAGCAGTGAAGCGGTAGGGACAGACTACGAGCAGTACTTC. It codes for CASSEAVGTDYEQYF. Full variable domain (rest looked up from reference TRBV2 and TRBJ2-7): EPEVTQTPSHQVTQMGQEVILRCVPISNHLYFYWYRQILGQKVEFLVSFYNNEISEKSEIFDDQFSVERPDGSNFTLKIRSTKLEDSAMYFCASSEAVGTDYEQYFGPGTRLTVT.

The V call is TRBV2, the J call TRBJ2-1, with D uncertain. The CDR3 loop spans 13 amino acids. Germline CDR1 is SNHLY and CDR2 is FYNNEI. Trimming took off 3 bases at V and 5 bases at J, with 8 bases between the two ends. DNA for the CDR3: TGTGCCAGCAGTGATGGCAGAAACAATGAGCAGTTCTTC. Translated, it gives CASSDGRNNEQFF.

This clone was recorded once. DNA of the CDR3: TGTGCCAGCGTGGGGGGGGCCTGGCAGCCCCAGCATTTT. Translating gives CASVGGAWQPQHF. The V gene is TRBV6-1, the J gene TRBJ1-5, with a weak D call TRBD1 (6 bases). Trimming cost V 8 bases and J 7 bases, with 15 bases left between them. The CDR3 spans 13 residues. The germline CDR1 and CDR2 sequences are MNHNS and SASEGT.

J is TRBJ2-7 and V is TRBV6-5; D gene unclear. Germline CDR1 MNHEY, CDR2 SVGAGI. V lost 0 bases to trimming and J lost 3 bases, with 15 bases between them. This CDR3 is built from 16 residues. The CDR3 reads CASSYSASDTGYEQYF. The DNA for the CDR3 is TGTGCCAGCAGTTACTCGGCCAGCGATACCGGCTACGAGCAGTACTTC.

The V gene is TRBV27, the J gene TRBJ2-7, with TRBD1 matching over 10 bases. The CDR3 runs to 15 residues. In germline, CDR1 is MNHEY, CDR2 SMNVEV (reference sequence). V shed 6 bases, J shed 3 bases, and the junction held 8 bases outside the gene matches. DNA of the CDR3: TGTGCCAGCAGATCATCCGGGACAGGGGTCTACGAGCAGTACTTC. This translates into CASRSSGTGVYEQYF.

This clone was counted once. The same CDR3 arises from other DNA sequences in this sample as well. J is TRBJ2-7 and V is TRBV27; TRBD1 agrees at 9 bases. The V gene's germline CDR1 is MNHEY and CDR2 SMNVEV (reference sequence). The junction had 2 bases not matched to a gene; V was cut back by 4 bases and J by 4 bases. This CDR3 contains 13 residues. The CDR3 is CASSYGQGYEQYF. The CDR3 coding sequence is TGTGCCAGCAGTTATGGACAGGGGTACGAGCAGTACTTC.

CDR3 loop: CASRLDRGTEAFF. The CDR3 DNA follows: TGTGCCAGCAGATTGGACAGGGGCACTGAAGCTTTCTTT. The rearrangement joins TRBV27 to TRBJ1-1; 9 positions agree with TRBD1. CDR1 is MNHEY, CDR2 SMNVEV, per germline (reference sequence). Trimming removed 6 bases from V and 4 bases from J; junction bases left unmatched: 3. The CDR3 has 13 residues.

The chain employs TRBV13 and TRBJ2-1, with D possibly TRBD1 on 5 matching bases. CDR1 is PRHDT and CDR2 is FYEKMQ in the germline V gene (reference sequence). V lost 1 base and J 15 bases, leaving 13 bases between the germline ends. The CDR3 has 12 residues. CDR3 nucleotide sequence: TGTGCCAGCAGCTTAGACGCACAGGTTAGGTTCTTC. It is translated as CASSLDAQVRFF.

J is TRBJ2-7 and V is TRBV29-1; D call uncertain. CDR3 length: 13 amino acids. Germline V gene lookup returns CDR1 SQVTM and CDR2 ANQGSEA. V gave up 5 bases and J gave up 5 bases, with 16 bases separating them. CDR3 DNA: TGCAGCGTTTCTCCTGACGTGGTCGACGAGCAGTACTTC. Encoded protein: CSVSPDVVDEQYF.

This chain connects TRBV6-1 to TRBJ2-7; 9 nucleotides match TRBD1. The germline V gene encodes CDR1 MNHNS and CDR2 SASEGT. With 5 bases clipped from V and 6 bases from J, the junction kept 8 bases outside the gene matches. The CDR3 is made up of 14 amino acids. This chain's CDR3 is CASSNRDRVREQYF. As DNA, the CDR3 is TGTGCCAGCAGTAACCGGGACAGGGTCCGCGAGCAGTACTTC.

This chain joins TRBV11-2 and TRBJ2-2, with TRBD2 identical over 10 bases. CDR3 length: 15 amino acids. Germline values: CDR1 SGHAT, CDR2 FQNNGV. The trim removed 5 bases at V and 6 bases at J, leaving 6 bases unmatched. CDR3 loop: CASSGTSVSPGELFF. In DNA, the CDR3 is TGTGCCAGCAGCGGGACTAGCGTCTCCCCCGGGGAGCTGTTTTTT.

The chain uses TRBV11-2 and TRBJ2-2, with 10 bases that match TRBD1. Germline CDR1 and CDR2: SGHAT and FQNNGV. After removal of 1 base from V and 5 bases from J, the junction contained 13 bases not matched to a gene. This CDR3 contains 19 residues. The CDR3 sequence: CASSLGDRGFWYTTGELFF. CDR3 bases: TGTGCCAGCAGCTTAGGGGACAGGGGTTTCTGGTATACGACCGGGGAGCTGTTTTTT.

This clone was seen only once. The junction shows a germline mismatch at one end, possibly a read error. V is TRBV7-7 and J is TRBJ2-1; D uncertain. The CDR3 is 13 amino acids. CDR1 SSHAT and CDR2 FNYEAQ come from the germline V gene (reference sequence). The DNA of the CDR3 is TGTGCTAGCAGCTACGAGGCGTACAATGAGCAGTTCTTC. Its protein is CASSYEAYNEQFF.

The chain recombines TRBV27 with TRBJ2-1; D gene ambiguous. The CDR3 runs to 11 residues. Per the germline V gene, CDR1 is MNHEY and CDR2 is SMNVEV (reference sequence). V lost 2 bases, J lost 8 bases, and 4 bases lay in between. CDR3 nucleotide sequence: TGTGCCAGCAGTTTACGCGATGAGCAGTTCTTC. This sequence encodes CASSLRDEQFF.